Listed below are T cell receptor beta chains from one sample, sequenced in a study of vaccination effects on CD4 cells after COVID-19. What these receptors recognize is not known. Clones were sequenced by immunoSEQ multiplex PCR, and TCRdb holds only the in-frame ones, with some missing. The data hold 55,000 or so clones, with under 75% observed a single time. Source: CD4+ T cells from PBMCs cultured with SARS-CoV-2 spike peptides, taken before COVID-19 vaccination. These receptors all stem from a human donor who received a COVID-19 vaccine. Both conserved end residues are part of each CDR3. The D gene is left open where the match is weak. The size of a clone is reported for some rows only, either as once, few or many, or as a class for expanded clones.

.	.	TRBV15	TRBJ1-1	CATSRDRGGTEAFF	TGTGCCACCAGCAGAGACAGGGGAGGTACTGAAGCTTTCTTT
.	TRBD1	TRBV7-2	TRBJ1-1	CASSFHGQGGVGAFF	TGTGCCAGCAGCTTTCACGGACAGGGCGGGGTAGGTGCTTTCTTT
.	.	TRBV6-5	TRBJ1-6	CASSPRSQNNSPLHF	TGTGCCAGCAGTCCCAGGAGCCAGAATAATTCACCCCTCCACTTT
.	.	TRBV28	TRBJ2-5	CASSRGHTREAQYF	TGTGCCAGCAGCCGGGGACACACAAGGGAAGCCCAGTACTTC
.	.	TRBV9	TRBJ1-2	CASSPTAEVNYGYTF	TGTGCCAGCAGCCCCACGGCGGAAGTTAACTATGGCTACACCTTC
.	.	TRBV7-2	TRBJ1-2	CASSPPMYGYTF	TGTGCCAGCAGCCCTCCTATGTATGGCTACACCTTC
.	TRBD1	TRBV6-1	TRBJ1-4	CASSEEGTGTRKLFF	TGTGCCAGCAGTGAAGAAGGGACAGGGACTCGAAAACTGTTTTTT
few	TRBD1	TRBV14	TRBJ1-2	CASSRDSYYGYTF	TGTGCCAGCAGCCGGGACAGCTATTATGGCTACACCTTC
few	.	TRBV27	TRBJ1-6	CASSLESSYNSPLHF	TGTGCCAGCAGTTTAGAGAGCTCCTATAATTCACCCCTCCACTTT
.	.	TRBV7-9	TRBJ2-6	CASSLAVGAGANVLTF	TGTGCCAGCAGCTTAGCGGTAGGGGCTGGGGCCAACGTCCTGACTTTC
.	TRBD1	TRBV29-1	TRBJ2-2	CSVGGGANTGELFF	TGCAGCGTTGGAGGGGGCGCGAACACCGGGGAGCTGTTTTTT
.	.	TRBV28	TRBJ1-2	CASSLRVAAEGYTF	TGTGCCAGCAGTCTCAGGGTGGCGGCGGAGGGCTACACCTTC
.	TRBD2	TRBV28	TRBJ2-3	CASIEGRGGTDTQYF	TGTGCCAGCATAGAGGGGCGGGGGGGTACAGATACGCAGTATTTT
once	TRBD2	TRBV30	TRBJ2-1	CAWSAMGLAGNEQFF	TGTGCCTGGAGTGCCATGGGACTAGCGGGGAATGAGCAGTTCTTC
.	TRBD2	TRBV3-1/TRBV3-2	TRBJ2-1	CASSQDYGTSGRVQFF	TGTGCCAGCAGCCAAGATTATGGGACTAGCGGGAGAGTGCAGTTCTTC
.	.	TRBV3-1/TRBV3-2	TRBJ2-1	CASSQGHNEQFF	TGTGCCAGCAGCCAAGGTCACAATGAGCAGTTCTTC
.	.	TRBV19	TRBJ1-1	CASSKARTMNTEAFF	TGTGCCAGTAGTAAAGCCAGGACTATGAACACTGAAGCTTTCTTT
.	.	TRBV21-1	TRBJ1-5	CASSKVIIKKGLGQPQHF	TGTGCCAGCAGCAAGGTGATAATAAAGAAAGGGCTCGGTCAGCCCCAGCATTTT
.	.	TRBV10-2	TRBJ1-2	CASSPPDFYYGYTF	TGCGCCAGCAGTCCACCAGATTTCTACTATGGCTACACCTTC
.	.	TRBV18	TRBJ2-7	CASSTQGTSYEQYF	TGTGCCAGCTCCACTCAGGGGACTTCCTACGAGCAGTACTTC
.	.	TRBV30	TRBJ2-3	CAWRYGSTDTQYF	TGTGCCTGGAGATACGGCAGCACAGATACGCAGTATTTT
.	.	TRBV1	TRBJ2-5	CTSSPRDRGGEETQYF	TGCACCAGCAGCCCCCGGGACAGGGGAGGGGAAGAGACCCAGTACTTC
.	.	TRBV4-1	TRBJ1-2	CASSQDGLGRRGGYTF	TGCGCCAGCAGCCAAGATGGTCTGGGGCGCAGAGGGGGCTACACCTTC
.	TRBD1	TRBV7-9	TRBJ2-5	CASSLGLGDRETQYF	TGTGCCAGCAGCTTAGGATTAGGGGACAGGGAGACCCAGTACTTC
once	.	TRBV30	TRBJ1-6	CAWKERLWASSYNSPLHF	TGTGCCTGGAAAGAACGACTGTGGGCCAGCTCCTATAATTCACCCCTCCACTTT
few	TRBD1	TRBV28	TRBJ1-2	CASSFGQGLGYTF	TGTGCCAGCAGTTTTGGACAGGGGTTAGGCTACACCTTC
.	.	TRBV5-4	TRBJ2-2	CASGSDRWNTGELFF	TGTGCCAGCGGCTCGGACCGATGGAACACCGGGGAGCTGTTTTTT
few	.	TRBV5-1	TRBJ1-1	CASSLIPWENTEAFF	TGCGCCAGCAGCTTGATTCCGTGGGAGAACACTGAAGCTTTCTTT
.	.	TRBV5-4	TRBJ1-2	CASSLQGTNYGYTF	TGTGCCAGCAGCTTGCAGGGGACAAACTATGGCTACACCTTC